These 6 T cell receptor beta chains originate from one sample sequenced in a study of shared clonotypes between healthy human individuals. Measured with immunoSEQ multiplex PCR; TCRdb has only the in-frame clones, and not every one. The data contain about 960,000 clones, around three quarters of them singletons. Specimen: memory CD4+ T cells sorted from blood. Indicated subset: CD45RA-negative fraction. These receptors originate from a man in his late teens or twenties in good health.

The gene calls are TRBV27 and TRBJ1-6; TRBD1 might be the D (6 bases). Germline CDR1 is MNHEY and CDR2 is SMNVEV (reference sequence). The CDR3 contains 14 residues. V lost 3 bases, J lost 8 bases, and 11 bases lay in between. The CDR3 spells CASSFLGGDSPLHF. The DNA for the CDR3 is TGTGCCAGCAGTTTTCTCGGGGGCGATTCACCCCTCCACTTT.

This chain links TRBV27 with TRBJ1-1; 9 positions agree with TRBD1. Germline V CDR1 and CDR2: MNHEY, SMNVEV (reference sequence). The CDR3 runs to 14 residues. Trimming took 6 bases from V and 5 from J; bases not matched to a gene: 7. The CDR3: CASRNRGRGTEAFF. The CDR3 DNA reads TGTGCCAGCAGGAACAGGGGGCGAGGGACTGAAGCTTTCTTT.

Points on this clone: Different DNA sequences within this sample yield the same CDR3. In DNA, the CDR3 is TGTGCCAGCAGCTTAGAGGGGATTTCACCCCTCCACTTT. It is translated as CASSLEGISPLHF. The chain combines TRBV7-9 with TRBJ1-6; possible D gene TRBD1, 5 bases. The CDR3 totals 13 residues. V shed 1 base and J shed 9 bases, with 7 bases lying between them. CDR1 is SEHNR and CDR2 is FQNEAQ in the germline V gene (reference sequence).

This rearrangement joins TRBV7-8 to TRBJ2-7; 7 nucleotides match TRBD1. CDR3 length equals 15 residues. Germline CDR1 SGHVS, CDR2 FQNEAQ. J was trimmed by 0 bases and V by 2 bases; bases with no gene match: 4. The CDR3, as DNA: TGTGCCAGCAGCTTATTCGGGGACAGCTCCTACGAGCAGTACTTC. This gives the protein CASSLFGDSSYEQYF.

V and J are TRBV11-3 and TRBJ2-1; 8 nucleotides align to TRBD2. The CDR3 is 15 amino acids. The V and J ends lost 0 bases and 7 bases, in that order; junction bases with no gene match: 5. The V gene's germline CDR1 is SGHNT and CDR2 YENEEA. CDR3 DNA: TGTGCCAGCAGCTTAGAAGCGGGAGCGAGAAATGAGCAGTTCTTC. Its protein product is CASSLEAGARNEQFF.

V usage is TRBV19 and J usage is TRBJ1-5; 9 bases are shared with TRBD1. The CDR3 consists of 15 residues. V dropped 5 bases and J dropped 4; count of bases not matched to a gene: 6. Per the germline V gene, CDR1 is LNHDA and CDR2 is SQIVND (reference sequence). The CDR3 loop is CASSSGQGWNQPQHF. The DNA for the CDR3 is TGTGCCAGTAGTTCCGGACAGGGGTGGAATCAGCCCCAGCATTTT.